The 11 T cell receptor beta chains in this list originate from one sample, sequenced in a study of CD8 T cells in ankylosing spondylitis. Each CDR3 protein is one row after TCRdb ran MiXCR on the 5' RACE reads. This sample yields 69,000 or so distinct CDR3 sequences, of which approximately 5% are seen a single time; about 2% belongs to the top ten. Material for sequencing was blood, either unsorted or a sorted T cell fraction (not recorded which). The receptors were sampled from a male donor with ankylosing spondylitis or in good health (not recorded which).

In this sample, this clonotype turned up many times. The chain links TRBV20-1 to TRBJ2-3; D perhaps matches TRBD2 (6 bases). V gave up 1 base and J gave up 2 bases, with 19 bases separating them. The CDR3 is 17 residues long. Per germline, CDR1 DFQATT and CDR2 SNEGSKA (reference sequence). CDR3 in DNA: TGCAGTGCTAGAGGGAGAGGGCGGGGAGCGAACACAGATACGCAGTATTTT. Translation: CSARGRGRGANTDTQYF.

This clonotype has ten or more counts. This sequence joins TRBV7-4 and TRBJ2-1, with D unresolved. The CDR3 loop spans 12 amino acids. CDR1 and CDR2 from the germline V gene are SGHVT and SQSDAQ. V lost 5 bases, J lost 6 bases, and 8 bases lay in between. This CDR3 is CASSRRPNEQFF. CDR3 in DNA: TGTGCCAGCAGCCGCCGGCCCAATGAGCAGTTCTTC.

This clonotype was observed at least ten times. J is TRBJ1-1 and V is TRBV27; the D gene is possibly TRBD1 (5 bases). The CDR3 totals 16 residues. Trimming took off 7 bases at V and 4 bases at J, with 22 bases between the two ends. Germline lookup yields CDR1 MNHEY and CDR2 SMNVEV (reference sequence). For the CDR3, the DNA is TGTGCCAGCACCCGTTACGATAGGGGTTGGAGCACTGAAGCTTTCTTT. Amino acids: CASTRYDRGWSTEAFF.

The chain carries TRBV20-1 and TRBJ2-2; 12 positions match TRBD2. The V segment lost 5 bases and the J segment 14 bases; nucleotides outside the gene matches: 12. This CDR3 is 14 amino acids long. Per germline, CDR1 DFQATT and CDR2 SNEGSKA (reference sequence). This chain's CDR3 is CSARLAGAPFGLFF. CDR3 nucleotide sequence: TGCAGTGCTCGACTAGCGGGGGCCCCTTTTGGACTGTTTTTT.

This clonotype has a count of ten or more. The chain employs TRBV14 and TRBJ1-1; D is ambiguous. V was trimmed by 0 bases and J by 10 bases, leaving 15 bases between them. CDR1 is SGHDN, CDR2 FVKESK, per germline. The CDR3 runs 14 residues. CDR3 sequence (DNA): TGTGCCAGCAGCCAAGATTTCGGGGTCGGAGGAGCTTTCTTT. It translates to CASSQDFGVGGAFF. Drawing the rest from reference TRBV14 and TRBJ1-1, the complete variable domain is EAGVTQFPSHSVIEKGQTVTLRCDPISGHDNLYWYRRVMGKEIKFLLHFVKESKQDESGMPNNRFLAERTGGTYSTLKVQPAELEDSGVYFCASSQDFGVGGAFFGQGTRLTVV.

J is TRBJ2-7 and V is TRBV5-1, with a possible D match to TRBD2 (5 bases). Germline CDR1 and CDR2: SGHRS and YFSETQ. This CDR3 spans 15 amino acids. V shed 2 bases and J shed 7 bases, with 19 bases lying between them. The CDR3 DNA follows: TGCGCCAGCAGCTTTTTAGCGACTGTGGAAGGAGAGCAGTACTTC. As protein: CASSFLATVEGEQYF.

This clonotype was observed many times. The J gene is TRBJ1-1, the V gene TRBV2, with D possibly TRBD1 on 6 matching bases. The CDR3 has 13 residues. Germline CDR1 and CDR2: SNHLY and FYNNEI. V was pared by 7 bases and J by 4 bases, with 13 bases between. CDR3 in DNA: TGTGCCAGCAATCGGGGGGCGACCACTGAAGCTTTCTTT. It encodes CASNRGATTEAFF.

This clonotype was seen many times. The rearrangement links TRBV6-2 or TRBV6-3 to TRBJ1-2; 9 nucleotides align to TRBD1. The germline V gene encodes CDR1 MNHEY and CDR2 SVGEGT. This CDR3 contains 12 residues. V lost 10 bases, J lost 7 bases, and 7 bases stayed unmatched. This chain's CDR3 is CATHTGGVGYTF. The CDR3 DNA is TGTGCCACCCACACAGGGGGCGTTGGCTACACCTTC.

This clonotype was recorded many times. The gene calls are TRBV5-1 and TRBJ2-1; D is unresolved. The length of the CDR3 is 13 residues. Trimming cost V 7 bases and J 0 bases, with 8 bases left between them. Germline loops: CDR1 SGHRS, CDR2 YFSETQ. CDR3 residues: CASAISSYNEQFF. CDR3 DNA: TGCGCCAGCGCGATTTCCTCCTACAATGAGCAGTTCTTC.

In this sample, this clonotype turned up many times. This sequence joins TRBV20-1 and TRBJ2-7, with 9 bases aligning to TRBD1. The CDR3 totals 15 residues. V dropped 1 base and J dropped 5; count of bases not matched to a gene: 9. Looked up from germline, CDR1 is DFQATT and CDR2 is SNEGSKA (reference sequence). CDR3 in DNA: TGCAGTGCTAGAGGGGGGGACAGGGATCGGGACGAGCAGTACTTC. Protein: CSARGGDRDRDEQYF.

This clonotype was detected many times. The chain recombines TRBV6-2 or TRBV6-3 with TRBJ2-1; tentatively, D is TRBD1 (6 bases). Trimming removed 4 bases from V and 2 bases from J, with 21 bases in between. The CDR3 has 18 residues. Per the germline V gene, CDR1 is MNHEY and CDR2 is SVGEGT. CDR3 loop: CASSSTTRPGETYNEQFF. The CDR3 coding sequence is TGTGCCAGCAGTTCAACCACCCGTCCAGGGGAAACCTACAATGAGCAGTTCTTC.